This T cell receptor beta chain was obtained from a study of shared clonotypes between healthy human individuals. The study ran the assay at deep level. Per the authors' pipeline: ImmunoSEQ junction-only sequences lacked quality scores, so their filtering differed. Generated by immunoSEQ multiplex PCR, the TCRdb table keeps only in-frame clones and is missing some. The DNA was the basis for D and trimming; V, J and clone size are from that table. The sample contains some 2.4 million clones, 93% of which appear only once. Naive CD45RA+ and memory CD45RA-negative subsets were split from CD4+ cells. This clone appeared a few times. Its antigen remains unidentified. Study findings and constraints: Non-shared clonotypes had lower generation probabilities than clonotypes shared by all four sorted-subset donors.

Sequencing was performed on naive CD4+ T cells from PBMCs. The subset is: CD45RA+ positively selected. The origin of this receptor is a young man in good health. Some clones in this sample may be carry-over from other donors' samples.

The CDR3 DNA reads as TGTGCCAGCAGCTTAAGGTTCGACGGGTACTCCTACAATGAGCAGTTCTTC. Amino acid sequence: CASSLRFDGYSYNEQFF. The chain couples TRBV7-3 to TRBJ2-1; D is uncertain. The CDR3 contains 17 residues. V was shortened by 1 base and J by 0 bases, with 13 bases between the two germline ends. The germline gives CDR1 SGHTA, CDR2 FQGTGA. Full variable domain (rest looked up from reference TRBV7-3 and TRBJ2-1): GAGVSQTPSNKVTEKGKYVELRCDPISGHTALYWYRQSLGQGPEFLIYFQGTGAADDSGLPNDRFFAVRPEGSVSTLKIQRTERGDSAVYLCASSLRFDGYSYNEQFFGPGTRLTVL.